This T cell receptor (beta chain) is from a study of blood T cells in healthy people across ages. Study-level points and caveats: Diversity was higher, and naive CD4+ cells more numerous, in long-lived donors than in aged donors.

Germline CDR1 is SNHLY and CDR2 is FYNNEI. This CDR3 has 18 residues. V shed 0 bases, J shed 4 bases, and the junction held 14 bases outside the gene matches. With a J-beta primer mix and a sample-barcoded 5' primer, a second PCR ran about 7 to 12 cycles. TCRdb re-called the 5' RACE reads through MiXCR, storing one row per CDR3 protein. The sample has roughly 1,800,000 distinct CDR3 sequences; roughly 49% are singletons. Of note for this clonotype: Its antigen is as yet unknown.

Material for sequencing was blood. This sequence joins TRBV2 and TRBJ1-1, with 7 bases lining up with TRBD1. The sequence was collected from a woman between 35 and 50 years old in good health. CDR3 residues: CASSEARGRGRIGTEAFF. The CDR3 DNA reads TGTGCCAGCAGTGAAGCGAGGGGGAGGGGGCGAATCGGCACTGAAGCTTTCTTT.